Only a few counts were recorded for the clone carrying this T cell receptor (beta chain). What it binds is not known. The template was RNA from unsorted bulk tissue. A modified ARM-PCR protocol with three rounds of nested PCR amplified TCRbeta. TCRdb recomputed calls from the multiplex PCR reads with MiXCR, one row per CDR3 protein. This table has approximately 150,000 distinct CDR3 sequences, about 71% appearing once. This CDR3 has 15 residues. Trimming removed 5 bases at V and 4 bases at J, with 17 bases between. The data derive from a study of tumor and adjacent non-tumor tissue in lung cancer. The study's findings and limits: Significantly higher TCR diversity was found in tumor than normal lung. Tumor repertoires had a smaller top 100 clone share than normal lung. Patients with more diverse tumor TCRs had worse survival.

The sequence came from a man in his fifties or sixties with small cell lung cancer. The chain carries TRBV12-3 or TRBV12-4 and TRBJ1-2; possible D gene TRBD1, 6 bases. The sequencing input was lung tumor tissue. CDR3: CASSPGQLAGYGYTF. In DNA form, the CDR3 reads TGTGCCAGCAGTCCCGGACAGTTAGCGGGCTATGGCTACACCTTC.